This T cell receptor (beta chain) was documented in a study of CD8+CD57+ T cells in acquired aplastic anemia (dated by TCRdb to the late 2010s). With respect to the entire study: DNA extracted from sorted CD4+ and CD8+ cells had a mean of roughly 3.3 ug, with a range of 0.2 to 27.4 ug. CD8+CD57+ expansion was defined as a frequency above the mean frequency observed in healthy subjects.

Taken from cysteine to phenylalanine, the CDR3 has 16 residues. The only DNA kept is the CDR3, 48 bases in frame from the first base. CDR1 and CDR2, per the germline V gene (reference sequence), are SSHAT and FNYEAQ. As concerns this clonotype: It lacks a known antigen. A junction end diverges from the germline sequence, so it may reflect a read error.

What the authors observed across the whole study: CD8+ Simpson's diversity did not differ significantly between patients and healthy controls (P=0.060). Around 27 CD8+ CDR3 sequences were shared between patients and controls but appeared highly expressed in patients and within their immunodominant clones.

TCR beta VDJ combination and CDR3 sequence profiling used genomic DNA as the template. An Illumina HiSeq 2000 was the platform used for TCR repertoire sequencing. In the source study's methods: TRBV/TRBJ rearrangement plots, CDR3 size and DJ length profiles, and Simpson's diversity index were used to assess repertoires. Whichever DNA sequence was most abundant in the deep sequencing data was defined as the immunodominant clone. CDR3 amino acid sequences were checked for sharing across subjects and were also compared against the VDJdb database and published repertoires. TCRdb trimmed public reads at Q25 via fastp, called clones via MiXCR and kept in-frame beta chains. Each CDR3 protein gets just one entry, which takes the most common genes and DNA from the rows behind it. What appears here as the V and J calls and clone size reflects TCRdb's work, not the paper's. The sample yields about 160,000 distinct CDR3 sequences; over 55% were counted once. The ten biggest clones cover 40% to 60% of the sample.

Patients chosen for sequencing had shown expansion of CD8+CD57+ cells by flow cytometry. Every patient had severe acquired aplastic anemia, diagnosed using the International Study of Aplastic Anemia and Agranulocytosis and Camitta criteria. No therapy had been received by the patients at the time of blood sampling. The study deep-sequenced TCR repertoires of sorted CD4+ and CD8+ blood T cells from severe aplastic anemia patients and healthy subjects. Patients were enrolled under clinicaltrials.gov protocols 00001620, 01623167, 00001397, 00071045, 00081523 and 00961064 in the USA. Ficoll-Paque density gradient centrifugation was used to isolate peripheral blood mononuclear cells. Before DNA extraction, CD4+ and CD8+ T cells were sorted with FACS or magnetic beads.

In this chain, TRBV7-7 is recombined with TRBJ2-3, with the D assignment possibly TRBD1 or TRBD2, given 5 matching bases for each. The specimen sequenced was sorted CD4+, CD8+, or CD8+CD57+ T cells (not recorded which) from PBMCs. The receptor's source is a human donor with aplastic anemia. The bases are TGTGCTAGCAGCTTAGGTCGGGGCTCTAGCACAGATACGCAGTATTTT. This sequence encodes CASSLGRGSSTDTQYF.